Below are 23 T cell receptor beta chains sequenced from a single sample in a study of molecular identifiers for immune sequencing clone quantification. TCRdb used MiXCR to reprocess the PCR reads, holding one entry per CDR3 protein. The sample yields about 630,000 distinct CDR3 sequences, over 25% seen once. The source material was naive CD8+ T cells from blood, with Jurkat cell RNA spiked in. Subset: FACS-sorted CD8+CD4-CCR7+CD45RA+ naive T cells. These receptors came from a human donor in good health. Some libraries in this study had Jurkat cell RNA spiked in.

This clonotype was recorded many times. V gene TRBV7-8 combines with J gene TRBJ2-4; D may match TRBD1 or TRBD2 (5 bases each). Germline-derived CDR1 and CDR2 are SGHVS and FQNEAQ. The CDR3 totals 16 residues. Trimming stripped 2 bases from V and 8 bases from J, with 19 bases between. CDR3 sequence: CASSLIGGRVEDIQYF. In DNA form, the CDR3 reads TGTGCCAGCAGCTTAATTGGGGGTCGGGTAGAGGACATTCAGTACTTC.

This clonotype was detected only a few times. The V gene is TRBV15, the J gene TRBJ1-6; D unresolved. In germline, CDR1 is LNHNV, CDR2 YYDKDF (reference sequence). The CDR3 sequence is 13 residues long. Deletions cut 1 base from V and 6 bases from J, with 4 bases between. The CDR3 bases are TGTGCCACCAGCAGAGGACCTAATTCACCCCTCCACTTT. Amino acids: CATSRGPNSPLHF.

Comment on this clonotype: A read error is possible here, since a much larger clone lies one base away. V and J are TRBV5-1 and TRBJ2-2; unclear D gene. V was shortened by 3 bases and J by 4 bases, with 10 bases between the two germline ends. CDR3 size: 14 residues. Germline CDR1 reads SGHRS; CDR2 reads YFSETQ. CDR3 sequence reads: CASSSGHTTGELFF. The CDR3 DNA is TGCGCCAGCAGCTCGGGTCACACCACCGGGGAGCTGTTTTTT.

This clonotype was counted ten times or more. The genes are TRBV12-3 or TRBV12-4 and TRBJ2-7, with TRBD1 identical over 7 bases. This CDR3 has 14 amino acids. With 4 bases clipped from V and 7 bases from J, the junction kept 10 bases outside the gene matches. In DNA form, the CDR3 reads TGTGCCAGCAGTTCCGGGACAGCAACCTGGGAGCAGTACTTC. Its protein product is CASSSGTATWEQYF.

This clonotype appeared many times. The chain recombines TRBV28 with TRBJ1-1; D possibly corresponds to TRBD1 (5 bases). Between the trimmed V and J ends, which lost 0 bases and 5 bases, there was a span of 19 bases. The CDR3 extends over 17 amino acids. Per the germline V gene, CDR1 is MDHEN and CDR2 is SYDVKM. CDR3 region: CASSLWYGRGGGTEAFF. CDR3 in DNA: TGTGCCAGCAGTTTATGGTACGGTAGGGGAGGTGGAACTGAAGCTTTCTTT.

This clonotype has a count of ten or more. The chain employs TRBV5-5 and TRBJ1-1; no clear D. V lost 4 bases, J lost 5 bases, and 6 bases lay in between. Germline values: CDR1 SGHKS, CDR2 YYEKEE (reference sequence). CDR3 length: 11 amino acids. CDR3 sequence reads: CASSVSTEAFF. The CDR3 nucleotides read TGTGCCAGCAGCGTGTCGACTGAAGCTTTCTTT.

This clonotype has only one observation. A read error may explain this, as a much larger clone is one base away. This chain joins TRBV2 and TRBJ1-1; the D is unclear. The germline gives CDR1 SNHLY, CDR2 FYNNEI. CDR3 length equals 14 residues. The CDR3 spells CASSEADVGTAAFF. The CDR3 DNA follows: TGTGCCAGCAGTGAAGCGGACGTAGGCACTGCAGCTTTCTTT.

Many counts were recorded for this clonotype. J is TRBJ2-7 and V is TRBV28; D perhaps matches TRBD1 (6 bases). V was clipped by 2 bases and J by 2 bases, with 16 bases between them. From germline, CDR1 is MDHEN and CDR2 SYDVKM. This CDR3 spans 16 amino acids. Here the CDR3 reads CASSLEPRTATYEQYF. CDR3 sequence (DNA): TGTGCCAGCAGTTTAGAGCCCAGGACAGCCACCTACGAGCAGTACTTC.

Ten or more counts support this clonotype. The CDR3 loop reads CASSEVSLQAKNIQYF. CDR3 nucleotide sequence: TGTGCCAGCAGTGAAGTTTCCCTACAAGCCAAAAACATTCAGTACTTC. This chain joins TRBV2 and TRBJ2-4; D is undetermined. V lost 1 base, J lost 0 bases, and 10 bases lay in between. The CDR3 extends over 16 amino acids. CDR1 SNHLY and CDR2 FYNNEI come from the germline V gene.

This clonotype was picked up many times. The chain combines TRBV29-1 with TRBJ1-2, with TRBD1 matching over 7 bases. After removal of 5 bases from V and 2 bases from J, the junction contained 5 bases not matched to a gene. This CDR3 has 13 residues. Germline V gives CDR1 SQVTM, CDR2 ANQGSEA. The DNA for the CDR3 is TGCAGCGTTTCGAGGGACAGCAACTATGGCTACACCTTC. It yields the protein CSVSRDSNYGYTF.

Notes on this clonotype: With a much larger clone just one base away, this may be a read error. The chain employs TRBV4-3 and TRBJ1-2; no reliable D call. Per germline, CDR1 LGHNA and CDR2 YSLEER. The CDR3 is made up of 15 amino acids. Trimming took 0 bases from V and 1 from J, leaving 9 bases between them. Here the CDR3 reads CASSQDRTDNYGYTF. In nucleotides, the CDR3 is TGCGCCAGCAGCCAAGACCGCACAGATAACTATGGCTACACCTTC.

The gene calls are TRBV7-9 and TRBJ2-2, with D possibly TRBD2 on 6 matching bases. Germline V gene data show CDR1 as SEHNR and CDR2 as FQNEAQ (reference sequence). Trimming removed 1 base from V and 3 bases from J, with 6 bases in between. CDR3 length equals 14 residues. The CDR3 sequence: CASSLERDTGELFF. The DNA of the CDR3 is TGTGCCAGCAGCTTAGAGCGGGACACCGGGGAGCTGTTTTTT.

This clonotype was recorded a few times. J is TRBJ2-1 and V is TRBV6-2 or TRBV6-3; D perhaps matches TRBD2 (6 bases). Trimming stripped 1 base from V and 8 bases from J, with 12 bases between. The CDR3 loop spans 14 amino acids. Germline-derived CDR1 and CDR2 are MNHEY and SVGEGT. This chain's CDR3 is CASSYLAVMDEQFF. CDR3 DNA sequence: TGTGCCAGCAGTTACTTAGCGGTGATGGATGAGCAGTTCTTC.

Turning to this clonotype: A much larger clone lies a single base off, so this may be a read error. The gene calls are TRBV11-2 and TRBJ2-1; 9 nucleotides match TRBD2. This CDR3 is built from 16 residues. Per germline, CDR1 SGHAT and CDR2 FQNNGV. The DNA for the CDR3 is TGTGCCAGCAGCTCCTGGACTAGCGAGAACCCCAATGAGCAGATCTTC. Amino acids: CASSSWTSENPNEQIF.

This clonotype occurred many times. This chain uses TRBV6-2 or TRBV6-3 with TRBJ1-5; D might be TRBD1 (6 bases). Germline V lookup: CDR1 MNHEY, CDR2 SVGEGT. This CDR3 contains 15 residues. Trimming shortened V by 3 bases and J by 3 bases, and 12 bases separated the two germline ends. The DNA of the CDR3 is TGTGCCAGCAGTTATTTTGGACAGTACAATCAGCCCCAGCATTTT. Residues: CASSYFGQYNQPQHF.

To note about this clonotype: This may be a read error: a much more frequent sequence differs by one nucleotide. The V and J genes are TRBV29-1 and TRBJ2-7; maybe TRBD2 (5 bases). The germline V gene has CDR1 SQVTM and CDR2 ANQGSEA. Trimming took 1 base from V and 6 from J, leaving 19 bases between them. The CDR3 runs to 15 residues. The CDR3 protein is CSVEAATEATCEQYF. Written as DNA, the CDR3 is TGCAGCGTTGAAGCCGCCACGGAGGCGACCTGCGAGCAGTACTTC.

This chain joins TRBV6-5 and TRBJ1-1, with 8 positions matching TRBD1. Germline V gene lookup returns CDR1 MNHEY and CDR2 SVGAGI. Losses at the gene ends were 5 bases for V and 4 bases for J; bases not matched to a gene: 12. CDR3 size: 16 residues. CDR3 sequence (DNA): TGTGCCAGCAGTCCCTCTGGACAGGGCCTCGGCACTGAAGCTTTCTTT. This encodes CASSPSGQGLGTEAFF.

This clonotype has just a few counts. This chain joins TRBV7-9 and TRBJ2-5; D perhaps matches TRBD2 (5 bases). V was shortened by 1 base and J by 5 bases, with 11 bases between the two germline ends. The CDR3 covers 14 residues. Germline V lookup: CDR1 SEHNR, CDR2 FQNEAQ (reference sequence). The chain's CDR3 is CASSLGGYEETQYF. The CDR3 region has the DNA TGTGCCAGCAGCTTAGGAGGGTATGAGGAGACCCAGTACTTC.

Turning to this clonotype: A much larger clone is a single base away; this may be a read error. The chain employs TRBV27 and TRBJ1-5; D remains ambiguous. The CDR3 totals 15 residues. The germline V gene encodes CDR1 MNHEY and CDR2 SMNVEV (reference sequence). CDR3 protein: CASSLYGYSKQPQHF. The CDR3 region has the DNA TGTGCCAGCAGTTTATATGGGTATAGCAAACAGCCCCAGCATTTT.

This clonotype has just one count. Being one base from a much bigger clone, this may be a read error. V is TRBV4-1 and J is TRBJ1-5; D gene uncertain. CDR1 MGHRA and CDR2 YSYEKL come from the germline V gene. V shed 4 bases and J shed 1 base, with 8 bases lying between them. The CDR3 is made up of 14 amino acids. The CDR3 loop is CASSPVWSNQPQHF. The CDR3 nucleotides are TGCGCCAGCAGCCCGGTGTGGAGCAATCAGCCCCAGCATTTT.

This clonotype appeared a few times. This chain links TRBV28 with TRBJ2-7; a possible D gene is TRBD1 (5 bases). The V end was cut by 5 bases, the J end by 1 base, with 15 bases between. Germline V gene sequence: CDR1 MDHEN, CDR2 SYDVKM. The CDR3 is made up of 15 amino acids. CDR3 sequence (DNA): TGTGCCAGCAGTCAAAAGCACCAGGGTTCCTACGAGCAGTACTTC. Its protein is CASSQKHQGSYEQYF.

In regard to this clonotype: This may be a read error: a much more frequent sequence differs by one nucleotide. The chain uses TRBV3-1 and TRBJ2-3; D uncertain. V gave up 2 bases and J gave up 5 bases, with 23 bases separating them. Germline V gives CDR1 LGHDT, CDR2 YNNKEL (reference sequence). This CDR3 is 18 amino acids long. Here the CDR3 reads CASSQKSSKPYSRDTQYF. The CDR3 DNA reads TGTGCCAGCAGCCAAAAAAGTTCTAAGCCCTATTCCAGAGATACGCAGTATTTT.

This clonotype was recorded many times. The chain carries TRBV12-3 or TRBV12-4 and TRBJ1-2; D is ambiguous. V was shortened by 3 bases and J by 0 bases, with 8 bases between the two germline ends. There are 14 residues in the CDR3. CDR3 bases: TGTGCCAGCAGTTTGACGGAGGCTAACTATGGCTACACCTTC. This codes for CASSLTEANYGYTF.